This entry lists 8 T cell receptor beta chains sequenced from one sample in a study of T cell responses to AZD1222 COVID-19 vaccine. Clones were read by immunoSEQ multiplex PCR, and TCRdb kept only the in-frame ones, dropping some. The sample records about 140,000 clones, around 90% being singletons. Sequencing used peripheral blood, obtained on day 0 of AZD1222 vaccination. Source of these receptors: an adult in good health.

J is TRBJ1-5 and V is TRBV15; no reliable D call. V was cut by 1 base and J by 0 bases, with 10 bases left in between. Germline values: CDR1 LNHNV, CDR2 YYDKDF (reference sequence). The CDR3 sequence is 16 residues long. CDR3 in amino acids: CATSRGPALSNQPQHF. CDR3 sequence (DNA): TGTGCCACCAGCAGAGGCCCCGCCCTTAGCAATCAGCCCCAGCATTTT.

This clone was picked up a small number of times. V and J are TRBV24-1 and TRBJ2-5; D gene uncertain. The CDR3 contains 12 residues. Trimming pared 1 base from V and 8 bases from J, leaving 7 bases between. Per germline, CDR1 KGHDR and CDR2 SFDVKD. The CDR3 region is CATSDFQGTQYF. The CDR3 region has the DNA TGTGCCACCAGTGATTTCCAAGGAACCCAGTACTTC.

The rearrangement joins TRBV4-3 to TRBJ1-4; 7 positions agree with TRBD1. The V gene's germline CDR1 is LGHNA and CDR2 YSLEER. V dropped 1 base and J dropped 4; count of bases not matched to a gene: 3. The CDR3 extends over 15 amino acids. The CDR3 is CASSQVGTDNEKLFF. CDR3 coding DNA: TGCGCCAGCAGCCAAGTGGGGACAGATAATGAAAAACTGTTTTTT.

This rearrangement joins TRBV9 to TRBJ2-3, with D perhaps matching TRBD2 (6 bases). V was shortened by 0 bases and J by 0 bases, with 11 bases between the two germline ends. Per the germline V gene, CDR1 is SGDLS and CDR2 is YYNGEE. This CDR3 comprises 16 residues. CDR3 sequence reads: CASSVAGGESTDTQYF. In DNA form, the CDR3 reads TGTGCCAGCAGCGTAGCGGGCGGGGAGAGCACAGATACGCAGTATTTT.

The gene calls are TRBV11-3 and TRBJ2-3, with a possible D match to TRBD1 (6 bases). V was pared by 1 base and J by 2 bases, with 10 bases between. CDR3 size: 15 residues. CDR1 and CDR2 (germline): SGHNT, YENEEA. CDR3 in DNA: TGTGCCAGCAGCTTAGGTGTGGGGGCCACAGATACGCAGTATTTT. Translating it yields CASSLGVGATDTQYF.

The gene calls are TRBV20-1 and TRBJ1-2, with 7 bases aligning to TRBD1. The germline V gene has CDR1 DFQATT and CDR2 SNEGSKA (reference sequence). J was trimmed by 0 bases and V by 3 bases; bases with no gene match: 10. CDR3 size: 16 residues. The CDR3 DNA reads TGCAGTGCTAGTTCGGTTACAGGGGTAACTAACTATGGCTACACCTTC. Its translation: CSASSVTGVTNYGYTF.

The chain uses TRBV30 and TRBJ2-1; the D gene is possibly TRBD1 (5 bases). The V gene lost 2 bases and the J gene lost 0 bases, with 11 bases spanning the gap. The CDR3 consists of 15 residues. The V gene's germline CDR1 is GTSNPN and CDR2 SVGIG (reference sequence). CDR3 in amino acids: CAWSRGHSSYNEQFF. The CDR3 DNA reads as TGTGCCTGGAGTAGGGGCCACAGCTCCTACAATGAGCAGTTCTTC.

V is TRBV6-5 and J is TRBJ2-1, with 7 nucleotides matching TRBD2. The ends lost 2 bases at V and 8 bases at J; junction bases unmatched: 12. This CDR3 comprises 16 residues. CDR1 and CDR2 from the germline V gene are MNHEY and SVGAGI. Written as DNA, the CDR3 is TGTGCCAGCAGTTACCATTGGAGGGAGGGTGGTTATGAGCAGTTCTTC. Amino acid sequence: CASSYHWREGGYEQFF.